A single TCR beta chain is shown here with its context. The data were taken from a study of blood T cell repertoires in COVID-19. Those enrolled in Seattle joined during active infection and were followed longitudinally afterward. Profiled with immunoSEQ multiplex PCR; TCRdb holds only in-frame clones, not every one. The sample includes 85,000 to 130,000 clones, about three quarters seen only once; the top ten take roughly 6.2%. Trimming shortened V by 5 bases and J by 4 bases, and 17 bases separated the two germline ends. Germline lookup yields CDR1 SGHNT and CDR2 YENEEA. CDR3 length equals 16 residues.

The sequence was collected from an older man with COVID-19, enrolled during active disease. This rearrangement joins TRBV11-3 to TRBJ2-2, with D tentatively TRBD1 (6 bases). The material sequenced was peripheral blood. In nucleotides, the CDR3 is TGTGCCAGCAGCCCCAGTTGGGGGCATGGCACCGGGGAGCTGTTTTTT. Protein: CASSPSWGHGTGELFF.